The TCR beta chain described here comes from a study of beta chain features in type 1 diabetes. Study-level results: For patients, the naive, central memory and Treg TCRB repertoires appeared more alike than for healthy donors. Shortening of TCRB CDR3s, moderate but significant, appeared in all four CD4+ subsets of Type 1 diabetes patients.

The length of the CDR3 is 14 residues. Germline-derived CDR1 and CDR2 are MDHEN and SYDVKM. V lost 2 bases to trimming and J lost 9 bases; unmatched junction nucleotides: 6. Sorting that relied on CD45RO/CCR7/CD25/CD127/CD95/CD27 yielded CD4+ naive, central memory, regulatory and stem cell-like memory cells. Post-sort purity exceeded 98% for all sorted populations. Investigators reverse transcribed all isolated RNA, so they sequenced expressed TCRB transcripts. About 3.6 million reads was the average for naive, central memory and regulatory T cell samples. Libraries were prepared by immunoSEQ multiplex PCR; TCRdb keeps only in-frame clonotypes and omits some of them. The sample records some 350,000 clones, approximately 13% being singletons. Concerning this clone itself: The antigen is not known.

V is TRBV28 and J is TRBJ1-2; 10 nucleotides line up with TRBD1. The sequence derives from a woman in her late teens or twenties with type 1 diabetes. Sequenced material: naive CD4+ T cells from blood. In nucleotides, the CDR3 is TGTGCCAGCAGTTTAAGGACAGGGGGTTGGAGCTACACCTTC. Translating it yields CASSLRTGGWSYTF.